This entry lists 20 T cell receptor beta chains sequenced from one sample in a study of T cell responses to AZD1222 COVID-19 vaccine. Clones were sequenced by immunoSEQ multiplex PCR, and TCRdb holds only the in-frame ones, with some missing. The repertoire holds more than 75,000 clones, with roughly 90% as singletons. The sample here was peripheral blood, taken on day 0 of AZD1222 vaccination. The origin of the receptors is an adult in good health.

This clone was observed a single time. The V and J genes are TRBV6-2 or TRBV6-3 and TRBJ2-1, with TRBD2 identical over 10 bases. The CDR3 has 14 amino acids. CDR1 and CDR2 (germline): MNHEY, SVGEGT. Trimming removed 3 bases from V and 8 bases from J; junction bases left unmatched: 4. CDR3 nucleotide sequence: TGTGCCAGCAGTTATGGGACTAGCGCCCATGAGCAGTTCTTC. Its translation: CASSYGTSAHEQFF.

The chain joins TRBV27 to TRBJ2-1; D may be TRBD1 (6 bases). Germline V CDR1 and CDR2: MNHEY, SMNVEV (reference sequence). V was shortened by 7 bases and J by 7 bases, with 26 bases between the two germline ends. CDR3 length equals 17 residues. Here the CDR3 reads CASTWWSPRLRGNEQFF. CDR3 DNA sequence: TGTGCCAGCACCTGGTGGAGCCCCAGGTTAAGGGGGAATGAGCAGTTCTTC.

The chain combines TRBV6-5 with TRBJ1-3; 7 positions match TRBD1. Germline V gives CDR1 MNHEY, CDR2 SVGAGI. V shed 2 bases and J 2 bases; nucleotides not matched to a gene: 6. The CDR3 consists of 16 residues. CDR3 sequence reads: CASSYLPGGTGNTIYF. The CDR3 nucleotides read TGTGCCAGCAGTTACCTTCCAGGGGGTACTGGAAACACCATATATTTT.

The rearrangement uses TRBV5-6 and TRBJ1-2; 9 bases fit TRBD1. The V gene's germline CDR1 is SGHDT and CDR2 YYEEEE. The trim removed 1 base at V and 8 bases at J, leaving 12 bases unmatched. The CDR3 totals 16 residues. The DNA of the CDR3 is TGTGCCAGCAGCTTGTCGGGACAGGGAGGTTTTGGGGGCTACACCTTC. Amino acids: CASSLSGQGGFGGYTF.

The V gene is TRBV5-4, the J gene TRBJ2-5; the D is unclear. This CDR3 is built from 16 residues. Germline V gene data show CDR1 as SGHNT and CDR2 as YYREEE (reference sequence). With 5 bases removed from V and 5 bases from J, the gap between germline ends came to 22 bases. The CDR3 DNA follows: TGTGCCAGCAGTCCACCAGATTCGTCTTTGGAGGAGACCCAGTACTTC. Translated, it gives CASSPPDSSLEETQYF.

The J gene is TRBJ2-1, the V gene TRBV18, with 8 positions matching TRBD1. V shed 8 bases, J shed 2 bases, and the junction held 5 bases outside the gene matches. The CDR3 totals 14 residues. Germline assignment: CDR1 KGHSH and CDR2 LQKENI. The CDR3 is CASRGQAAYNEQFF. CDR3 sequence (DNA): TGTGCCAGCCGGGGACAGGCCGCCTACAATGAGCAGTTCTTC.

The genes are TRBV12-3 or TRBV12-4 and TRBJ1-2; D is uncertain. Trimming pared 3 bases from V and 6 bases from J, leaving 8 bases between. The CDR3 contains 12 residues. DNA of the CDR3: TGTGCCAGCAGTTTTAGTTCTCATGGCTACACCTTC. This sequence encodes CASSFSSHGYTF.

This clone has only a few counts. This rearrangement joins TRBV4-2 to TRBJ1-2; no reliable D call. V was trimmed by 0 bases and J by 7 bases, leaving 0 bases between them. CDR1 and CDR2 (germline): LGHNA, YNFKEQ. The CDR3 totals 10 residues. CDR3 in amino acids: CASSQDGYTF. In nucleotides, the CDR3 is TGTGCCAGCAGCCAAGATGGCTACACCTTC.

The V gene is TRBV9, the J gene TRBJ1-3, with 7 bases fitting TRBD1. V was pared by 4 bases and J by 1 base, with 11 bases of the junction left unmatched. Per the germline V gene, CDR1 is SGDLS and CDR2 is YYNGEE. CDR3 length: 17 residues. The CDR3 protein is CASSQNPGGGSGNTIYF. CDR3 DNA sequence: TGTGCCAGCAGCCAAAACCCAGGGGGGGGATCTGGAAACACCATATATTTT.

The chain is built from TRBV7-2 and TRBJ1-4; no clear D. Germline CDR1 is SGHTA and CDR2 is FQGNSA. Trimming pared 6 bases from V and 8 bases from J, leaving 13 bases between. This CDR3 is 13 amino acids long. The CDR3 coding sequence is TGTGCCAGCAGGCCCACAGTGGGCGAAAAACTGTTTTTT. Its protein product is CASRPTVGEKLFF.

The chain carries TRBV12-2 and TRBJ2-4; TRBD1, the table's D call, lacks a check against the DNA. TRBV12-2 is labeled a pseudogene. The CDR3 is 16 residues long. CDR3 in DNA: TGTGCAAGTCGCTTTGGGGGCTCCGTAGCCAAAAACATTCAGTACTTC. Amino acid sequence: CASRFGGSVAKNIQYF.

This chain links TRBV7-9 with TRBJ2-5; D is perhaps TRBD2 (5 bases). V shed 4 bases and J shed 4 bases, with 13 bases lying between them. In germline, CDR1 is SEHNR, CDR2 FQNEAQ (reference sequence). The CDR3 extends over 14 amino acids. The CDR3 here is CASSSFSGIETQYF. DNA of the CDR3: TGTGCCAGCAGCTCGTTCAGCGGAATAGAGACCCAGTACTTC.

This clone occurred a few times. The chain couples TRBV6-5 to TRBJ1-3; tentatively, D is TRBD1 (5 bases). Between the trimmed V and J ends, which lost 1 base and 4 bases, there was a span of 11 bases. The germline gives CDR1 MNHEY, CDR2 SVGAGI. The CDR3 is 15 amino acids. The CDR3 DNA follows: TGTGCCAGCAGTTACTGGGGGGGGACGGGAAACACCATATATTTT. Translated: CASSYWGGTGNTIYF.

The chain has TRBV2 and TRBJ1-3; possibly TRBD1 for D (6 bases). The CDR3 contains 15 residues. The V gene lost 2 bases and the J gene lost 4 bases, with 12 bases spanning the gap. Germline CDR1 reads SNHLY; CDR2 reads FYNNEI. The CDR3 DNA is TGTGCCAGCAGTGAAAAAACAGGGAGAGGAAACACCATATATTTT. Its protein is CASSEKTGRGNTIYF.

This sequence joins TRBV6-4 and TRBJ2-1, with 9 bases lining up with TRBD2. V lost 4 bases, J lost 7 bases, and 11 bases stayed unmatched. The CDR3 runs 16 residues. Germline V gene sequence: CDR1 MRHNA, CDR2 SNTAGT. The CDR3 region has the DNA TGTGCCAGCAGTGTGAAAGCGGGGGGCGAGGGGAATGAGCAGTTCTTC. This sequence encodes CASSVKAGGEGNEQFF.

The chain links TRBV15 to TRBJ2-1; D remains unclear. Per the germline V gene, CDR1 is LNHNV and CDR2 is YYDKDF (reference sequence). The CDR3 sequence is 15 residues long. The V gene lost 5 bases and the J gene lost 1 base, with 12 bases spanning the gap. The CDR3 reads CATSAFEASYNEQFF. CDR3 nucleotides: TGTGCCACCAGCGCATTTGAAGCATCCTACAATGAGCAGTTCTTC.

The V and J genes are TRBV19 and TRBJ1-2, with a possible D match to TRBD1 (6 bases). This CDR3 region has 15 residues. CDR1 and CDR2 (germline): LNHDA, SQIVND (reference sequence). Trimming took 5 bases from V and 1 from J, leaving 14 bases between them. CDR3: CASSFPGHLNYGYTF. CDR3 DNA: TGTGCCAGTAGTTTTCCGGGACACCTTAACTATGGCTACACCTTC.

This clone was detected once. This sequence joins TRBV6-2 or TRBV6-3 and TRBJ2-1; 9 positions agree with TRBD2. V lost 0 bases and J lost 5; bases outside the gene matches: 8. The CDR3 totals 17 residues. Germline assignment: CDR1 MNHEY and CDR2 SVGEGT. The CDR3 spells CASSYSPAGGSDNEQFF. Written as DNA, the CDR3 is TGTGCCAGCAGTTACTCTCCAGCGGGGGGATCCGACAATGAGCAGTTCTTC.

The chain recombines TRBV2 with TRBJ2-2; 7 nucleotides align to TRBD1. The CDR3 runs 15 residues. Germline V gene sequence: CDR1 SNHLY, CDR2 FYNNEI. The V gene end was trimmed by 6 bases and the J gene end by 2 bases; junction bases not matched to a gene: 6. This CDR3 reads CASRPGTANTGELFF. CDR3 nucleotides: TGTGCCAGCAGGCCCGGGACAGCAAACACCGGGGAGCTGTTTTTT. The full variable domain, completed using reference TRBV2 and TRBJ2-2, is EPEVTQTPSHQVTQMGQEVILRCVPISNHLYFYWYRQILGQKVEFLVSFYNNEISEKSEIFDDQFSVERPDGSNFTLKIRSTKLEDSAMYFCASRPGTANTGELFFGEGSRLTVL.

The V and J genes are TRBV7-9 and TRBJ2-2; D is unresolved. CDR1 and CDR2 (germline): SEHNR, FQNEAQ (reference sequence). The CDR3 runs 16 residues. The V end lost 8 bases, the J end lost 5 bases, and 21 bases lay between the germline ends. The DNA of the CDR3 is TGTGCCAGCCCGACTTTTAGGAGCAACCCAACCGGGGAGCTGTTTTTT. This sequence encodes CASPTFRSNPTGELFF.